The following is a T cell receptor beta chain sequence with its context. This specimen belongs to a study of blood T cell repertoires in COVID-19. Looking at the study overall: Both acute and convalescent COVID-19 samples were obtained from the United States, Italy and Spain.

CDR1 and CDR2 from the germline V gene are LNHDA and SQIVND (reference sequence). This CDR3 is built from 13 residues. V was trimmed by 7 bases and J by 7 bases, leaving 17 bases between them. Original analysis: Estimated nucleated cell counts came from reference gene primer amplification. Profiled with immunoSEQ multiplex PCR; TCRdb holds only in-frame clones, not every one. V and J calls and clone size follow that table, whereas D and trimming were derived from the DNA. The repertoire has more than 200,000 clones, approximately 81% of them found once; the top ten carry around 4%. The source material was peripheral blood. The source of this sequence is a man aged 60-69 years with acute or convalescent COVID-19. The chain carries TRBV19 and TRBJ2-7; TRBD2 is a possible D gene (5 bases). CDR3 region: CASKGQERREQYF. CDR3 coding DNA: TGTGCCAGTAAGGGCCAGGAGAGGAGGGAGCAGTACTTC. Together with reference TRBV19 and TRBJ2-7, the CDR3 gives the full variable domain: DGGITQSPKYLFRKEGQNVTLSCEQNLNHDAMYWYRQDPGQGLRLIYYSQIVNDFQKGDIAEGYSVSREKKESFPLTVTSAQKNPTAFYLCASKGQERREQYFGPGTRLTVT.